Below are 30 T cell receptor beta chains sequenced from a single sample in a study of blood T cell repertoires in COVID-19. Clones were read by immunoSEQ multiplex PCR, and TCRdb kept only the in-frame ones, dropping some. The data show about 380,000 clones, over 75% seen once. The source material was PBMCs or T cells enriched from blood (not recorded which). These receptors were obtained from a man younger than 40 who had recovered from COVID-19.

The gene calls are TRBV19 and TRBJ1-2, with a possible D match to TRBD1 (5 bases). Germline CDR1 reads LNHDA; CDR2 reads SQIVND (reference sequence). The CDR3 totals 12 residues. V dropped 5 bases and J dropped 8 bases, with 12 bases sitting between them. The CDR3 here is CASSQSGHGYTF. CDR3 DNA: TGTGCCAGTAGTCAGTCAGGGCACGGCTACACCTTC.

The chain links TRBV6-5 to TRBJ1-1, with 7 positions matching TRBD1. Germline CDR1 is MNHEY and CDR2 is SVGAGI. The CDR3 consists of 13 residues. V lost 6 bases, J lost 1 base, and 2 bases stayed unmatched. CDR3 nucleotides: TGTGCCAGCAGGTACAGGGGGAACACTGAAGCTTTCTTT. Its protein product is CASRYRGNTEAFF.

V usage is TRBV19 and J usage is TRBJ2-1; D might be TRBD1 (7 bases). Germline CDR1 is LNHDA and CDR2 is SQIVND (reference sequence). Trimming took off 4 bases at V and 3 bases at J, with 16 bases between the two ends. The CDR3 is 16 residues long. CDR3: CASSRSTGEVYNEQFF. The CDR3 region has the DNA TGTGCCAGTAGTAGAAGTACAGGGGAGGTCTACAATGAGCAGTTCTTC.

The rearrangement uses TRBV5-4 and TRBJ2-6, with TRBD1 matching over 7 bases. The CDR3 loop spans 16 amino acids. From germline, CDR1 is SGHNT and CDR2 YYREEE (reference sequence). The V segment lost 4 bases and the J segment 4 bases; nucleotides outside the gene matches: 8. The DNA for the CDR3 is TGTGCCAGCAGCCGGGACAGCTCTCTAGGGGCCAACGTCCTGACTTTC. Translating it yields CASSRDSSLGANVLTF.

Worth noting for this clone: The same CDR3 arises from other DNA sequences in this sample as well. The chain has TRBV7-2 and TRBJ1-4, with TRBD1 matching over 7 bases. CDR3 size: 13 residues. In germline, CDR1 is SGHTA, CDR2 FQGNSA. V trimming: 5 bases; J trimming: 7 bases; junction bases outside the gene matches: 4. The CDR3 nucleotides are TGTGCCAGCAGCCTAGGACAGGCTGAAAAACTGTTTTTT. Translation: CASSLGQAEKLFF.

The chain links TRBV7-9 to TRBJ1-2, with 10 nucleotides matching TRBD1. The CDR3 consists of 16 residues. The germline V gene has CDR1 SEHNR and CDR2 FQNEAQ (reference sequence). V shed 5 bases, J shed 2 bases, and the junction held 8 bases outside the gene matches. The CDR3: CASSPGDRGSNYGYTF. The CDR3 DNA sequence: TGTGCCAGCAGCCCCGGGGACAGGGGTTCAAACTATGGCTACACCTTC.

This chain uses TRBV4-1 with TRBJ2-5; D possibly corresponds to TRBD2 (6 bases). Trimming cost V 1 base and J 1 base, with 13 bases left between them. Germline CDR1 reads MGHRA; CDR2 reads YSYEKL. This CDR3 region has 16 residues. This CDR3 reads CASSQAGEMGQETQYF. In DNA form, the CDR3 reads TGCGCCAGCAGCCAAGCGGGGGAGATGGGCCAAGAGACCCAGTACTTC.

This chain uses TRBV6-1 with TRBJ1-2; perhaps TRBD1 as D (5 bases). Germline V gene data show CDR1 as MNHNS and CDR2 as SASEGT. The CDR3 runs to 17 residues. Trimming shortened V by 2 bases and J by 5 bases, and 21 bases separated the two germline ends. This chain's CDR3 is CASSEKQALRLLYGYTF. The CDR3 nucleotides read TGTGCCAGCAGTGAAAAACAGGCACTCCGCTTGCTATATGGCTACACCTTC.

The chain recombines TRBV7-2 with TRBJ1-2, with 8 bases identical to TRBD1. The CDR3 contains 14 residues. From germline, CDR1 is SGHTA and CDR2 FQGNSA. V dropped 0 bases and J dropped 5; count of bases not matched to a gene: 2. CDR3 sequence: CASSLARGPYGYTF. CDR3 sequence (DNA): TGTGCCAGCAGCTTAGCCAGGGGGCCATATGGCTACACCTTC.

This chain links TRBV20-1 with TRBJ1-5; D unresolved. Germline lookup yields CDR1 DFQATT and CDR2 SNEGSKA (reference sequence). The V end lost 3 bases, the J end lost 2 bases, and 14 bases lay between the germline ends. The CDR3 covers 15 residues. This chain's CDR3 is CSASKGVMGNQPQHF. In DNA, the CDR3 is TGCAGTGCTAGTAAGGGAGTCATGGGCAATCAGCCCCAGCATTTT.

The chain combines TRBV10-3 with TRBJ1-2, with 10 bases identical to TRBD1. After removal of 4 bases from V and 1 base from J, the junction contained 9 bases not matched to a gene. In germline, CDR1 is ENHRY, CDR2 SYGVKD. This CDR3 spans 17 amino acids. The CDR3 spells CAISGQGATNRNYGYTF. Written as DNA, the CDR3 is TGTGCCATCAGTGGACAGGGGGCTACTAACCGTAACTATGGCTACACCTTC.

V gene TRBV6-5 combines with J gene TRBJ1-1; 10 bases fit TRBD1. Germline CDR1 is MNHEY and CDR2 is SVGAGI. The CDR3 has 15 amino acids. The J segment lost 6 bases and the V segment lost 6 bases, leaving 10 bases of the junction unmatched. The CDR3 bases are TGTGCCAGCAGGTCTAGACAGGGGGCCCAGCCTGAAGCTTTCTTT. This codes for CASRSRQGAQPEAFF.

The chain combines TRBV19 with TRBJ2-3; 11 nucleotides align to TRBD2. With V trimmed by 6 bases and J by 5 bases, 19 bases remained unmatched. CDR3 length equals 19 residues. In germline, CDR1 is LNHDA, CDR2 SQIVND (reference sequence). The CDR3 protein is CASSPSGLAGGRGVDTQYF. Here the CDR3 DNA reads TGTGCCAGTAGCCCTTCAGGACTAGCGGGCGGAAGAGGGGTAGATACGCAGTATTTT.

V usage is TRBV7-3 and J usage is TRBJ2-7; tentative D call: TRBD2 (6 bases). The germline CDR1 and CDR2 sequences are SGHTA and FQGTGA. The V and J ends lost 3 bases and 3 bases respectively, with 12 bases between them. The CDR3 sequence is 14 residues long. CDR3 nucleotide sequence: TGTGCCAGCAGCTTCGCCCCCGGGGGCTACGAGCAGTACTTC. Translated, it gives CASSFAPGGYEQYF.

The rearrangement uses TRBV19 and TRBJ2-5; 9 bases match TRBD2. Germline V lookup: CDR1 LNHDA, CDR2 SQIVND (reference sequence). The length of the CDR3 is 15 residues. V trimming: 3 bases; J trimming: 1 base; junction bases outside the gene matches: 3. The CDR3 bases are TGTGCCAGTAGTATTGGCGGGGGGGGCCAAGAGACCCAGTACTTC. It encodes CASSIGGGGQETQYF.

This chain uses TRBV5-1 with TRBJ2-2, with 8 bases fitting TRBD2. Germline lookup yields CDR1 SGHRS and CDR2 YFSETQ. The CDR3 loop spans 15 amino acids. V lost 2 bases and J lost 10; bases outside the gene matches: 10. The CDR3 loop is CASSFERGWSEELFF. CDR3 nucleotide sequence: TGCGCCAGCAGCTTTGAGCGGGGGTGGAGTGAGGAGCTGTTTTTT.

The chain combines TRBV19 with TRBJ2-2, with D possibly matching TRBD1 (5 bases). Germline V gene lookup returns CDR1 LNHDA and CDR2 SQIVND (reference sequence). The CDR3 contains 15 residues. V dropped 3 bases and J dropped 4 bases, with 12 bases sitting between them. CDR3 protein: CASSMRQIITGELFF. For the CDR3, the DNA is TGTGCCAGTAGTATGCGACAGATTATCACCGGGGAGCTGTTTTTT.

The V call is TRBV30, the J call TRBJ1-2, with D unresolved. Deletions cut 4 bases from V and 4 bases from J, with 16 bases between. The CDR3 consists of 14 residues. The germline V gene encodes CDR1 GTSNPN and CDR2 SVGIG (reference sequence). The CDR3 here is CAWIKGNRGYGYTF. The CDR3 nucleotides are TGTGCCTGGATCAAGGGCAATCGGGGCTATGGCTACACCTTC.

This chain connects TRBV5-1 to TRBJ2-2; 7 nucleotides line up with TRBD1. V was clipped by 4 bases and J by 6 bases; unmatched bases: 3. From germline, CDR1 is SGHRS and CDR2 YFSETQ. The CDR3 has 13 residues. The CDR3 reads CASSTGQSGELFF. The CDR3 DNA reads TGCGCCAGCAGCACGGGACAGTCCGGGGAGCTGTTTTTT.

This CDR3 is CASKITPLTNEQFF. The CDR3 DNA follows: TGTGCCAGTAAAATTACTCCGCTTACCAATGAGCAGTTCTTC. The genes are TRBV19 and TRBJ2-1; D is unclear. From germline, CDR1 is LNHDA and CDR2 SQIVND (reference sequence). The CDR3 loop spans 14 amino acids. V lost 7 bases, J lost 6 bases, and 16 bases lay in between.

This chain links TRBV19 with TRBJ1-1; 10 nucleotides line up with TRBD1. CDR3 length: 16 amino acids. V shed 3 bases, J shed 0 bases, and the junction held 4 bases outside the gene matches. CDR1 and CDR2 from the germline V gene are LNHDA and SQIVND (reference sequence). The CDR3 loop is CASSMGQGIMNTEAFF. The CDR3 DNA sequence: TGTGCCAGTAGTATGGGACAGGGGATTATGAACACTGAAGCTTTCTTT.

This clone was seen just once. The chain couples TRBV3-1 (or the pseudogene TRBV3-2) to TRBJ1-4, with 8 bases lining up with TRBD1. CDR3 size: 16 residues. In germline, CDR1 is LGHDT, CDR2 YNNKEL (reference sequence). J was trimmed by 3 bases and V by 5 bases; bases with no gene match: 8. CDR3 DNA: TGTGCCAGCAGCGTCCGAACAGGGGGGTCTAATGAAAAACTGTTTTTT. It translates to CASSVRTGGSNEKLFF.

As to this clone: Germline is not matched at one junction end, which may reflect a read error. The CDR3 DNA is TGTGCCTGGAGTCGAGCGGGGGGTGATATCTTC. It translates to CAWSRAGGDIF. J is TRBJ2-1 and V is TRBV30, with 9 bases identical to TRBD2. This CDR3 region has 11 residues. Germline V gene data show CDR1 as GTSNPN and CDR2 as SVGIG (reference sequence).

The chain is built from TRBV12-5 and TRBJ1-1; 8 positions agree with TRBD1. The trim removed 6 bases at V and 0 bases at J, leaving 9 bases unmatched. CDR1 and CDR2 (germline): LGHNT, FRNRAP. This CDR3 comprises 16 residues. The CDR3 DNA is TGTGCTAGTGGGCTAGACAGGGGCCTCATGAACACTGAAGCTTTCTTT. It is translated as CASGLDRGLMNTEAFF.

This chain connects TRBV19 to TRBJ2-3, with 10 nucleotides matching TRBD2. J gave up 0 bases and V 3 bases, and 15 bases lay outside the gene matches. Germline V gene data show CDR1 as LNHDA and CDR2 as SQIVND (reference sequence). CDR3 length: 20 residues. In nucleotides, the CDR3 is TGTGCCAGTAGTATTGGGCCGGCTAGCGGGAGATCTACTAGCACAGATACGCAGTATTTT. Translated, it gives CASSIGPASGRSTSTDTQYF.

This clone was seen a few times. This chain links TRBV10-3 with TRBJ2-1; 9 bases match TRBD2. The J segment lost 5 bases and the V segment lost 6 bases, leaving 8 bases of the junction unmatched. Germline CDR1 ENHRY, CDR2 SYGVKD. This CDR3 is built from 15 residues. CDR3 amino acids: CAIRREGRLNNEQFF. The CDR3 DNA reads as TGTGCCATCAGGCGGGAGGGGCGGTTAAACAATGAGCAGTTCTTC.

V usage is TRBV7-2 and J usage is TRBJ1-1, with D possibly being TRBD1 (6 bases). The length of the CDR3 is 15 residues. The germline gives CDR1 SGHTA, CDR2 FQGNSA. V shed 6 bases and J shed 7 bases, with 21 bases lying between them. CDR3 DNA: TGTGCCAGCAGAAATTACTTGGGGGCTCAAGTTGAAGCTTTCTTT. Translation gives CASRNYLGAQVEAFF.

The chain carries TRBV5-4 and TRBJ1-1, with D perhaps TRBD1 (5 bases). Germline CDR1 reads SGHNT; CDR2 reads YYREEE (reference sequence). With 0 bases removed from V and 8 bases from J, the gap between germline ends came to 11 bases. The CDR3 is 13 amino acids. The CDR3 coding sequence is TGTGCCAGCAGCTTGGCAGGAGGGGTCGAAGCTTTCTTT. The encoded protein is CASSLAGGVEAFF.

This clone occurred a few times. This chain joins TRBV2 and TRBJ1-6; unclear D gene. V lost 8 bases and J lost 0, with 11 bases in between. CDR1 and CDR2 from the germline V gene are SNHLY and FYNNEI. This CDR3 has 15 residues. The CDR3 protein is CASRLASSYNSPLHF. The CDR3 nucleotides read TGTGCCAGCCGTTTAGCGAGCTCCTATAATTCACCCCTCCACTTT.

Worth noting for this clone: Other DNA sequences in the sample encode the same CDR3. The chain recombines TRBV10-3 with TRBJ2-7, with TRBD1 identical over 9 bases. The CDR3 loop spans 14 amino acids. The germline CDR1 and CDR2 sequences are ENHRY and SYGVKD. The ends lost 4 bases at V and 3 bases at J; junction bases unmatched: 4. This CDR3 is CAISAGTGYYEQYF. CDR3 DNA sequence: TGTGCCATCAGTGCTGGGACAGGGTACTACGAGCAGTACTTC.